Following are 8 T cell receptor beta chains from one sample sequenced in a study of cytomegalovirus exposure and HLA in healthy donors. Both 60 Vbeta primers and 13 Jbeta primers went into the PCR. The repertoire was sequenced with immunoSEQ multiplex PCR; TCRdb's copy has only in-frame clones and lacks some. Of 95,000 to 100,000 clones detected, roughly 70% appear once; the ten largest clones hold 8.5% to 12%. Specimen: PBMCs. The receptors shown here come from a man aged 50 to 59 in good health and CMV-seronegative.

The genes are TRBV7-9 and TRBJ2-3; 10 nucleotides match TRBD1. The CDR3 extends over 14 amino acids. V lost 6 bases to trimming and J lost 3 bases; unmatched junction nucleotides: 3. Germline CDR1 and CDR2: SEHNR and FQNEAQ (reference sequence). DNA for the CDR3: TGTGCCAGCAGACGGACAGGGGGAACAGATACGCAGTATTTT. It translates to CASRRTGGTDTQYF.

The CDR3 here is CASSLGTVGIGGEQYF. The CDR3 DNA is TGCGCCAGCAGCTTGGGTACCGTGGGGATCGGAGGCGAGCAGTACTTC. This sequence joins TRBV5-1 and TRBJ2-7; tentatively, D is TRBD2 (5 bases). V dropped 0 bases and J dropped 6 bases, with 19 bases sitting between them. Looked up from germline, CDR1 is SGHRS and CDR2 is YFSETQ. CDR3 length: 16 amino acids.

The genes are TRBV28 and TRBJ2-7, with 9 positions matching TRBD1. The CDR3 consists of 15 residues. Germline CDR1 is MDHEN and CDR2 is SYDVKM. V gave up 8 bases and J gave up 7 bases; unmatched junction bases: 15. The CDR3 is CASPREQGALEEQYF. The CDR3 DNA reads as TGTGCCAGCCCGAGGGAACAGGGGGCTCTGGAAGAGCAGTACTTC.

The chain carries TRBV27 and TRBJ2-7; 10 bases align to TRBD1. This CDR3 has 13 residues. Germline CDR1 and CDR2: MNHEY and SMNVEV (reference sequence). V shed 3 bases, J shed 6 bases, and the junction held 2 bases outside the gene matches. This chain's CDR3 is CASSFGTGAEQYF. As DNA, the CDR3 is TGTGCCAGCAGTTTTGGGACAGGGGCCGAGCAGTACTTC.

The chain recombines TRBV5-8 with TRBJ1-3; D remains ambiguous. Germline V gene lookup returns CDR1 SGHTS and CDR2 YDEGEE. This CDR3 is built from 11 residues. Trimming cost V 4 bases and J 8 bases, with 7 bases left between them. This chain's CDR3 is CASSPLDTIYF. The DNA for the CDR3 is TGTGCCAGCAGCCCTTTAGACACCATATATTTT.

The chain employs TRBV29-1 and TRBJ2-7, with no clear D. Germline V gene sequence: CDR1 SQVTM, CDR2 ANQGSEA. This CDR3 has 12 residues. The V gene lost 7 bases and the J gene lost 2 bases, with 12 bases spanning the gap. CDR3 residues: CSARMAAYEQYF. CDR3 nucleotide sequence: TGCAGCGCGAGGATGGCAGCCTACGAGCAGTACTTC.

The rearrangement uses TRBV6-5 and TRBJ1-4; no clear D. Germline assignment: CDR1 MNHEY and CDR2 SVGAGI. This CDR3 has 12 amino acids. Trimming left V 8 bases short and J 8 bases short, with 12 bases between. Here the CDR3 reads CASSPGREKLFF. In DNA, the CDR3 is TGTGCCAGCTCGCCGGGGAGGGAAAAACTGTTTTTT.

The genes are TRBV2 and TRBJ2-1; D might be TRBD1 (6 bases). Germline assignment: CDR1 SNHLY and CDR2 FYNNEI. Trimming removed 5 bases at V and 0 bases at J, with 11 bases between. The CDR3 covers 15 residues. In DNA, the CDR3 is TGTGCCAGCAGTATAACAGGGAGCTCCTACAATGAGCAGTTCTTC. Its protein product is CASSITGSSYNEQFF.